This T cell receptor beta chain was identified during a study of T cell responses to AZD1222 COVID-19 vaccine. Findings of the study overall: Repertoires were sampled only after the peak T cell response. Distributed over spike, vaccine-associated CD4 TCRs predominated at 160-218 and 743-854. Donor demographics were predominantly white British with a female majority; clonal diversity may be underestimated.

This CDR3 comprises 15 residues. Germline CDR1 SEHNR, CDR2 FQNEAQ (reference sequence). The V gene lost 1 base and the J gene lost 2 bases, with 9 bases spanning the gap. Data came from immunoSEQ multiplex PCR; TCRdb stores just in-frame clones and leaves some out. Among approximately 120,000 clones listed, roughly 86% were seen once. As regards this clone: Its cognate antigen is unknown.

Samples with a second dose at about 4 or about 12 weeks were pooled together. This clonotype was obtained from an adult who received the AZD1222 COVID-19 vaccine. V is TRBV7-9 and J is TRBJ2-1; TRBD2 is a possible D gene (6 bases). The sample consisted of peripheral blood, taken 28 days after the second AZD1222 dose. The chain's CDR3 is CASSLGRGTYNEQFF. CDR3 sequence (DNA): TGTGCCAGCAGCTTAGGGCGGGGAACCTACAATGAGCAGTTCTTC.